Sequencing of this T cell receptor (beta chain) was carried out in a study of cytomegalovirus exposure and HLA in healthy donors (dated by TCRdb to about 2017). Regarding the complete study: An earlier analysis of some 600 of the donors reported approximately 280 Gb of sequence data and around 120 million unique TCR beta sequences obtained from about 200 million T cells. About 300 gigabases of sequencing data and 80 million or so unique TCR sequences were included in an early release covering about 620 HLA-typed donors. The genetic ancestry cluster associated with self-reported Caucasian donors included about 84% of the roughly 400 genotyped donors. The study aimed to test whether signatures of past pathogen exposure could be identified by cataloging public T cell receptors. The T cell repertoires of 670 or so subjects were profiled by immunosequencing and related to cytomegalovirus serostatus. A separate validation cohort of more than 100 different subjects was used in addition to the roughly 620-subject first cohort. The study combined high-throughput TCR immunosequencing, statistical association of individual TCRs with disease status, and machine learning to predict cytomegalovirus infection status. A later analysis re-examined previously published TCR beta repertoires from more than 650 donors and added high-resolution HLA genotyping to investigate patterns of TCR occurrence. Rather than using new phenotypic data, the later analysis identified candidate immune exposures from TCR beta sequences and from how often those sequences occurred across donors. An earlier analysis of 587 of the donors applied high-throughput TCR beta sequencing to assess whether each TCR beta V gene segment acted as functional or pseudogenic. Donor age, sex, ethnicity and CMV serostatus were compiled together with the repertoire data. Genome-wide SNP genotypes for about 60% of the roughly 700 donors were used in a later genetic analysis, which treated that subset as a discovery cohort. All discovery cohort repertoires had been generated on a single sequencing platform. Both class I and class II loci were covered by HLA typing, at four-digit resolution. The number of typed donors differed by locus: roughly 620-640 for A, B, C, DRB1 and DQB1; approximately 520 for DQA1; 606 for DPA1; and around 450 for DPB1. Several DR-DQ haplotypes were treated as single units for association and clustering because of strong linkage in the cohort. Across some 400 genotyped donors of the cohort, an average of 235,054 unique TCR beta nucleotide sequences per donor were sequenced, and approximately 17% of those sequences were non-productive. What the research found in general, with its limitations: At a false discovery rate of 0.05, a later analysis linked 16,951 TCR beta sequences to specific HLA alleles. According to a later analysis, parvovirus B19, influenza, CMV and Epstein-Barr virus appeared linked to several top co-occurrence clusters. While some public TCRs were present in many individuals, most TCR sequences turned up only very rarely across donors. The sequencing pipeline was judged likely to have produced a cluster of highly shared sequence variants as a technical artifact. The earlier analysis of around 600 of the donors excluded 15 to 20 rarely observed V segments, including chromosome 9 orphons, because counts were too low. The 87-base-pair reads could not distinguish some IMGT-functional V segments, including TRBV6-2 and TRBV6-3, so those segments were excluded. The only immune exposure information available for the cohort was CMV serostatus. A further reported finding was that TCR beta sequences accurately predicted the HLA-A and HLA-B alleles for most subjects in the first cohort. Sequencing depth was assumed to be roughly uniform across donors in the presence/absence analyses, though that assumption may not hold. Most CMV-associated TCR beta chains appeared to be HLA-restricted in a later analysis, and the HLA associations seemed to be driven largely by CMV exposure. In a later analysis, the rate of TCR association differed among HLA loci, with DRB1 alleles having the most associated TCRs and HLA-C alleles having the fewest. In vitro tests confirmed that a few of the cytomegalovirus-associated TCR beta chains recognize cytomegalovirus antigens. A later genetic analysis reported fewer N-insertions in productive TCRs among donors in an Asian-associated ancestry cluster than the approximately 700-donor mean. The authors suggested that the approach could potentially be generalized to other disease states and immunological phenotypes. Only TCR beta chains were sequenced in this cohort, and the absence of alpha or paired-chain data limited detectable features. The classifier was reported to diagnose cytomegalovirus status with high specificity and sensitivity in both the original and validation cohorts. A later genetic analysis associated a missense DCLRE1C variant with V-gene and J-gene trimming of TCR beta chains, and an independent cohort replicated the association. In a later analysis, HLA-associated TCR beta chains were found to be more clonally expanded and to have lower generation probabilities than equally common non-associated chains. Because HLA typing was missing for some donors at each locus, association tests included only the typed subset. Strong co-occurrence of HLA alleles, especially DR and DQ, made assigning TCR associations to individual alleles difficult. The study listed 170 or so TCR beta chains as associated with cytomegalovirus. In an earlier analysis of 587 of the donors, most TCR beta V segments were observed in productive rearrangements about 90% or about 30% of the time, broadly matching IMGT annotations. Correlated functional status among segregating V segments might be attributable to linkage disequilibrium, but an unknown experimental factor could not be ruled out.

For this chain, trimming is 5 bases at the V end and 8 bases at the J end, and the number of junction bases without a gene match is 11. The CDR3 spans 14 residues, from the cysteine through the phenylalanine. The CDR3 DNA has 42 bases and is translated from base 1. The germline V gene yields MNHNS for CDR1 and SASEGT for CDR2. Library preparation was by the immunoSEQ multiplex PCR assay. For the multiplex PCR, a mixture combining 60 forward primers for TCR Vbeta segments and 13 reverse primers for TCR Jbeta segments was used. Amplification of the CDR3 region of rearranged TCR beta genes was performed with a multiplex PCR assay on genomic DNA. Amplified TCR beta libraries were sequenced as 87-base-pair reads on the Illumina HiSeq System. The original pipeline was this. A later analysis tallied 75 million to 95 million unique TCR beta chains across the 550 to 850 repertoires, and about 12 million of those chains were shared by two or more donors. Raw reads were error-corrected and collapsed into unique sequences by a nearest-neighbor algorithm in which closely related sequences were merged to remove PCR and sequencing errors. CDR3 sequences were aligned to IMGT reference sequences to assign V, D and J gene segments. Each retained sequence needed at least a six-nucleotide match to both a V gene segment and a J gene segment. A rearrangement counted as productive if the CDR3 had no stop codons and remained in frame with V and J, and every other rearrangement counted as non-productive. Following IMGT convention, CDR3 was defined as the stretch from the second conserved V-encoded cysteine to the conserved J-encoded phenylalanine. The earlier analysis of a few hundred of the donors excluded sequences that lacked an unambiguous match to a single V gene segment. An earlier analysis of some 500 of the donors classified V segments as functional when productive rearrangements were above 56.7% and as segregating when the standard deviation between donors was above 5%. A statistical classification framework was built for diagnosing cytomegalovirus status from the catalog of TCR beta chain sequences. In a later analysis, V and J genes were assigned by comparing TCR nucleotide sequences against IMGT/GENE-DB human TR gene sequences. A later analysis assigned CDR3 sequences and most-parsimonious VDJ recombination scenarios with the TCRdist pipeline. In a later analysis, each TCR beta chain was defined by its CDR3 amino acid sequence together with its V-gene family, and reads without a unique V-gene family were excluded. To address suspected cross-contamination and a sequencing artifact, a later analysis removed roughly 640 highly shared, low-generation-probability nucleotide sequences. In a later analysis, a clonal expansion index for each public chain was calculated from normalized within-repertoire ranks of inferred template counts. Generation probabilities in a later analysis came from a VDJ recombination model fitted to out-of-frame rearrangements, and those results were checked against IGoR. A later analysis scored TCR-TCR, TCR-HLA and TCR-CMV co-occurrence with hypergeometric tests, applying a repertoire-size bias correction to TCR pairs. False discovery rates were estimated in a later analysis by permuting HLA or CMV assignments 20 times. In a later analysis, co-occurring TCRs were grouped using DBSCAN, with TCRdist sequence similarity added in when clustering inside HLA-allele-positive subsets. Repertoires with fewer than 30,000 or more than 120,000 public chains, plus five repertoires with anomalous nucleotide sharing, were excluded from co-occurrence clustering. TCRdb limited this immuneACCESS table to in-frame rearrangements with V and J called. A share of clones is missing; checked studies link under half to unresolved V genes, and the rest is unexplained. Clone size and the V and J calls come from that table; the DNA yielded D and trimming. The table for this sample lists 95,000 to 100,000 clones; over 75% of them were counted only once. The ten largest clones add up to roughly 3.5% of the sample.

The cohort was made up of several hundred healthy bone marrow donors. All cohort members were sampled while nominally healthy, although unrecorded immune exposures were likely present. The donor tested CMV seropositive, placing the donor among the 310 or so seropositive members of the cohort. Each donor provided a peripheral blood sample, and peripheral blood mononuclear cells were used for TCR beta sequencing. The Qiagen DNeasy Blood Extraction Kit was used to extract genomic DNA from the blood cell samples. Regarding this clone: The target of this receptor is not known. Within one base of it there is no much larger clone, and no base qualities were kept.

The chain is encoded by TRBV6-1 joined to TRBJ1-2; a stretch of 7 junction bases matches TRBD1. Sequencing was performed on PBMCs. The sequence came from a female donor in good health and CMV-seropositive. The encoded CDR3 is CASSSRTGVPGYTF. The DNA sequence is TGTGCCAGCAGTTCCCGTACAGGGGTCCCCGGCTACACCTTC.